The 7 T cell receptor beta chains below were found in one sample sequenced in a study of CD8 T cells in Susac syndrome. The authors reverse transcribed roughly 0.5 to 1 ug RNA with random hexamers. MiXCR, applied by TCRdb to the immunoSEQ multiplex PCR reads, yields one record per CDR3 protein. The sample has around 230,000 distinct CDR3 sequences; 95% to 97% are singletons. Material: CD4+ T cells from PBMCs. The source is a human donor with Susac syndrome.

J is TRBJ2-1 and V is TRBV10-3; 9 nucleotides agree with TRBD1. The CDR3 sequence is 13 residues long. V shed 5 bases and J 9 bases; nucleotides not matched to a gene: 5. Germline V CDR1 and CDR2: ENHRY, SYGVKD. The CDR3 DNA reads TGTGCCATCAGTCCGGGACAGGGTGGTGAGCAGTTCTTC. This translates into CAISPGQGGEQFF.

The V gene is TRBV30, the J gene TRBJ1-5; D unclear. Germline V gene lookup returns CDR1 GTSNPN and CDR2 SVGIG (reference sequence). The CDR3 extends over 18 amino acids. V lost 3 bases, J lost 3 bases, and 24 bases lay in between. As DNA, the CDR3 is TGTGCCTGGAGCAACATTCAGAACTCCGGGTCAATCAATCAGCCCCAGCATTTT. The encoded protein is CAWSNIQNSGSINQPQHF.

This clonotype has only one observation. This chain links TRBV27 with TRBJ1-2, with 7 bases fitting TRBD1. CDR3 length equals 14 residues. Germline CDR1 MNHEY, CDR2 SMNVEV (reference sequence). The J segment lost 2 bases and the V segment lost 2 bases, leaving 2 bases of the junction unmatched. CDR3 coding DNA: TGTGCCAGCAGTTTAGAACAGGGGAACTATGGCTACACCTTC. Translated: CASSLEQGNYGYTF.

This chain links TRBV29-1 with TRBJ2-7, with D perhaps matching TRBD1 or TRBD2 (5 bases each). Germline V gives CDR1 SQVTM, CDR2 ANQGSEA. The CDR3 is 13 residues long. V was shortened by 3 bases and J by 2 bases, with 11 bases between the two germline ends. CDR3: CSVEGDGAYEQYF. CDR3 sequence (DNA): TGCAGCGTTGAGGGGGACGGAGCCTACGAGCAGTACTTC.

The chain employs TRBV2 and TRBJ1-2, with 9 bases fitting TRBD1. Losses at the gene ends were 5 bases for V and 7 bases for J; bases not matched to a gene: 8. The CDR3 has 14 residues. The germline gives CDR1 SNHLY, CDR2 FYNNEI. CDR3 bases: TGTGCCAGCAGTCTCCAACGGGACAGGGTTGGCTACACCTTC. This translates into CASSLQRDRVGYTF.

This chain links TRBV5-4 with TRBJ2-5; D remains unclear. Germline V gene data show CDR1 as SGHNT and CDR2 as YYREEE (reference sequence). This CDR3 contains 13 residues. V lost 0 bases and J 8 bases, leaving 11 bases between the germline ends. This chain's CDR3 is CASSLEGLGTQYF. CDR3 in DNA: TGTGCCAGCAGCTTGGAAGGGCTGGGCACCCAGTACTTC.

This clonotype was picked up one time. This chain links TRBV30 with TRBJ1-1, with D unclear. The CDR3 is made up of 14 amino acids. V lost 2 bases to trimming and J lost 6 bases, with 16 bases between them. The germline V gene has CDR1 GTSNPN and CDR2 SVGIG (reference sequence). DNA for the CDR3: TGTGCCTGGAGTCGGGCCGGGTATCATCCTGAAGCTTTCTTT. It specifies CAWSRAGYHPEAFF.